The rows below give T cell receptor beta chains drawn from one sample of a study of shared clonotypes between healthy human individuals. Here immunoSEQ multiplex PCR was the method, and the copy in TCRdb shows in-frame clones only, minus some. The sample shows hundreds of thousands of clones, 95% to 96% of them seen only once. Input material: naive CD8+ T cells sorted from blood. The receptors were sampled from a woman under 40 in good health. Both conserved end residues are part of each CDR3. A D gene is named only where the DNA matches it firmly. Only some rows state a clone size, as once, few, many or a class for expanded clones.

D gene,CDR3 length,J gene,clone size,V gene,CDR3 protein,CDR3 DNA
TRBD1,14,TRBJ2-7,.,TRBV6-1,CATDRDRASYEQYF,TGTGCCACCGACCGGGACAGAGCTTCCTACGAGCAGTACTTC
TRBD1,16,TRBJ1-3,.,TRBV5-1,CASSAAGTGAGNTIYF,TGCGCCAGCAGCGCGGCCGGGACAGGGGCTGGAAACACCATATATTTT
TRBD1,12,TRBJ1-1,.,TRBV2,CAKTRGPSEAFF,TGTGCCAAAACCAGGGGGCCCTCTGAAGCTTTCTTT
.,15,TRBJ2-7,.,TRBV14,CASSPTFGGAYEQYF,TGTGCCAGCAGCCCGACCTTTGGCGGAGCGTACGAGCAGTACTTC
TRBD1,13,TRBJ2-7,.,TRBV27,CASSQGTGYEQYF,TGTGCCAGCAGTCAAGGGACAGGGTACGAGCAGTACTTC
.,16,TRBJ1-5,.,TRBV2,CASSEARGASNQPQHF,TGTGCCAGCAGTGAAGCGAGGGGGGCGAGCAATCAGCCCCAGCATTTT
.,14,TRBJ2-2,.,TRBV10-2,CASEKTDSTGELFF,TGCGCCAGCGAAAAGACAGATTCCACCGGGGAGCTGTTTTTT
TRBD1,16,TRBJ1-1,.,TRBV4-1,CASSHRQGSLNTEAFF,TGCGCCAGCAGCCACCGACAGGGAAGCTTGAACACTGAAGCTTTCTTT
TRBD2,14,TRBJ2-7,.,TRBV27,CASSLTSGSHEQYF,TGTGCCAGCAGTTTGACTAGCGGGAGCCACGAGCAGTACTTC
.,15,TRBJ2-7,.,TRBV19,CASSSGTAASSEQYF,TGTGCCAGTAGTTCTGGGACCGCGGCCTCGTCCGAGCAGTACTTC
.,17,TRBJ1-4,.,TRBV6-1,CASSVLKGGQSSEKLFF,TGTGCCAGCAGTGTCCTCAAGGGGGGACAATCTAGTGAAAAACTGTTTTTT
TRBD1,14,TRBJ2-5,.,TRBV13,CASSQGQGQETQYF,TGTGCCAGCAGCCAGGGACAGGGCCAAGAGACCCAGTACTTC
TRBD1,15,TRBJ1-2,.,TRBV29-1,CSVEETTTGGWGYTF,TGCAGCGTTGAAGAGACGACGACAGGGGGCTGGGGCTACACCTTC
TRBD1,13,TRBJ2-7,.,TRBV6-1,CASSQTGAGEQYF,TGTGCCAGCAGTCAGACAGGGGCAGGCGAGCAGTACTTC
.,14,TRBJ1-1,once,TRBV5-6,CASSPTRGSTEAFF,TGTGCCAGCAGCCCTACTCGGGGGTCGACTGAAGCTTTCTTT
.,15,TRBJ2-7,.,TRBV27,CASSLGPLGGYEQYF,TGTGCCAGCAGTCTTGGACCCTTAGGAGGCTACGAGCAGTACTTC
.,14,TRBJ2-6,.,TRBV2,CASRQGTGANVLTF,TGTGCCAGCAGGCAGGGAACTGGGGCCAACGTCCTGACTTTC
TRBD2,13,TRBJ2-1,.,TRBV6-1,CASSDGTNGEQFF,TGTGCCAGCAGTGATGGGACTAACGGTGAGCAGTTCTTC
.,15,TRBJ1-4,.,TRBV7-9,CASSYTGGISEKLFF,TGTGCCAGCAGCTATACCGGGGGGATCAGTGAAAAACTGTTTTTT
.,15,TRBJ2-2,.,TRBV27,CASSFRGHYTGELFF,TGTGCCAGCAGTTTCAGGGGACACTACACCGGGGAGCTGTTTTTT
.,16,TRBJ2-2,.,TRBV11-1,CASSGSGWTSTGELFF,TGTGCCAGCAGCGGAAGCGGGTGGACGTCCACCGGGGAGCTGTTTTTT
TRBD2,17,TRBJ2-5,.,TRBV27,CASSGITTSEPQETQYF,TGTGCCAGCAGTGGAATAACAACTAGCGAACCTCAAGAGACCCAGTACTTC